The 15 T cell receptor beta chains below all came from one sample that was sequenced in a study of T-cell reconstitution after alpha-beta-depleted transplantation in children. Unique molecular identifiers were incorporated when the TCRbeta library was constructed. TCRdb reanalysed the PCR reads using MiXCR and keeps one entry per CDR3 protein. The data show more than 550,000 distinct CDR3 sequences, roughly a tenth seen once. This specimen consisted of PBMCs from the stem cell graft donor, obtained from the stem cell graft. The source is a human donor who donated a stem cell graft to a child with acute myeloid leukemia.

This clonotype was detected only a few times. The V gene is TRBV28, the J gene TRBJ1-2; D is perhaps TRBD1 (6 bases). The CDR3 runs to 11 residues. CDR1 and CDR2 from the germline V gene are MDHEN and SYDVKM. Trimming stripped 8 bases from V and 12 bases from J, with 16 bases between. CDR3 amino acids: CASGAGAKDTF. CDR3 bases: TGTGCCAGCGGTGCAGGGGCTAAAGACACCTTC.

This clonotype was recorded a few times. The J gene is TRBJ1-5, the V gene TRBV2; 7 nucleotides agree with TRBD1. V was pared by 7 bases and J by 5 bases, with 8 bases of the junction left unmatched. The germline CDR1 and CDR2 sequences are SNHLY and FYNNEI. This CDR3 contains 14 residues. CDR3: CASKGDRVYQPQHF. DNA for the CDR3: TGTGCCAGCAAGGGAGACAGGGTCTATCAGCCCCAGCATTTT.

This clonotype was seen at least ten times. The chain employs TRBV12-3 or TRBV12-4 and TRBJ2-3; 10 bases line up with TRBD2. This CDR3 is built from 16 residues. J gave up 3 bases and V 6 bases, and 9 bases lay outside the gene matches. The CDR3 DNA follows: TGTGCCAGCAGCTTATGGACTAGCGGAATAACAGATACGCAGTATTTT. The encoded protein is CASSLWTSGITDTQYF.

The sample holds a few counts of this clonotype. The gene calls are TRBV5-7 and TRBJ2-3; no clear D gene. TRBV5-7 counts as an open reading frame of uncertain function. The CDR3 runs 16 residues. With 0 bases removed from V and 1 base from J, the gap between germline ends came to 12 bases. The CDR3 bases are TGTGCCAGCAGCTTGGGGACGTCGCTTCGCACAGATACGCAGTATTTT. Protein: CASSLGTSLRTDTQYF.

This clonotype was observed many times. This chain connects TRBV2 to TRBJ1-4; 9 nucleotides agree with TRBD1. CDR1 SNHLY and CDR2 FYNNEI come from the germline V gene. This CDR3 is 14 amino acids long. V shed 6 bases and J 7 bases; nucleotides not matched to a gene: 6. The CDR3 spells CASRGDRVAEKLFF. The CDR3 DNA is TGTGCCAGCAGGGGGGACAGGGTAGCTGAAAAACTGTTTTTT.

In its sample, this clonotype was seen many times. The gene calls are TRBV6-6 and TRBJ2-3, with D unclear. From germline, CDR1 is MNHNY and CDR2 SVGAGI (reference sequence). The CDR3 extends over 12 amino acids. V was trimmed by 6 bases and J by 3 bases, leaving 7 bases between them. CDR3 in amino acids: CASRPTTDTQYF. The CDR3 DNA reads TGTGCCAGCAGACCTACTACAGATACGCAGTATTTT.

This clonotype was seen at least ten times. This chain uses TRBV12-3 or TRBV12-4 with TRBJ1-1, with D uncertain. Trimming pared 2 bases from V and 3 bases from J, leaving 10 bases between. The CDR3 covers 14 residues. DNA for the CDR3: TGTGCCAGCAGTTTAAATGGGCGGGACACTGAAGCTTTCTTT. As protein: CASSLNGRDTEAFF.

V is TRBV10-3 and J is TRBJ1-1; a weak D match, TRBD1 (5 bases). The CDR3 extends over 12 amino acids. Germline-derived CDR1 and CDR2 are ENHRY and SYGVKD. The V gene lost 7 bases and the J gene lost 5 bases, with 11 bases spanning the gap. The CDR3 protein is CAIKAGLTEAFF. CDR3 DNA: TGTGCCATCAAGGCAGGGCTGACTGAAGCTTTCTTT.

V gene TRBV11-2 combines with J gene TRBJ2-7; 7 bases map to TRBD2. The ends lost 5 bases at V and 5 bases at J; junction bases unmatched: 21. The CDR3 has 18 residues. The germline CDR1 and CDR2 sequences are SGHAT and FQNNGV. CDR3 nucleotides: TGTGCCAGCAGCAAGGTACGATCAAGCGGGAAGGTTCGAAACGAGCAGTACTTC. Amino acids: CASSKVRSSGKVRNEQYF.

The V and J genes are TRBV10-3 and TRBJ2-1; 8 nucleotides match TRBD1. Germline V gene sequence: CDR1 ENHRY, CDR2 SYGVKD. The CDR3 length is 14 residues. Trimming at V came to 9 bases and at J to 7 bases, leaving 11 bases not matched to a gene. The CDR3 loop is CAIYNPDRANEQFF. DNA for the CDR3: TGTGCCATATACAATCCGGACAGGGCAAATGAGCAGTTCTTC.

This clonotype has a handful of counts. This chain joins TRBV6-5 and TRBJ2-7, with 9 bases identical to TRBD1. This CDR3 spans 16 amino acids. Germline-derived CDR1 and CDR2 are MNHEY and SVGAGI. J was trimmed by 5 bases and V by 2 bases; bases with no gene match: 10. For the CDR3, the DNA is TGTGCCAGCAGTTACATACAGGGGGCCCGGGTCCACGAGCAGTACTTC. This codes for CASSYIQGARVHEQYF.

A few counts support this clonotype. In DNA, the CDR3 is TGCGCCAGCAGCTTGGTGATTCAAGGGATGGGGCGGACTGAAGCTTTCTTT. Translated, it gives CASSLVIQGMGRTEAFF. The chain links TRBV5-1 to TRBJ1-1; TRBD1 is a possible D gene (5 bases). Germline CDR1 and CDR2: SGHRS and YFSETQ. V lost 0 bases, J lost 5 bases, and 20 bases lay in between. CDR3 size: 17 residues.

The chain links TRBV5-5 to TRBJ1-1; D remains unclear. V lost 0 bases to trimming and J lost 0 bases, with 9 bases between them. The CDR3 contains 15 residues. The V gene's germline CDR1 is SGHKS and CDR2 YYEKEE (reference sequence). DNA of the CDR3: TGTGCCAGCAGCTTGGGGATACTACTGAACACTGAAGCTTTCTTT. Encoded protein: CASSLGILLNTEAFF.

The rearrangement joins TRBV24-1 to TRBJ1-2; unclear D gene. CDR1 KGHDR and CDR2 SFDVKD come from the germline V gene. V gave up 4 bases and J gave up 6 bases, with 8 bases separating them. The CDR3 extends over 12 amino acids. The CDR3 DNA follows: TGTGCCACCAGTGACTACGCCCATGGCTACACCTTC. Its protein is CATSDYAHGYTF.

J is TRBJ1-5 and V is TRBV2; 10 bases agree with TRBD1. The germline CDR1 and CDR2 sequences are SNHLY and FYNNEI. This CDR3 is 16 amino acids long. The trim removed 4 bases at V and 4 bases at J, leaving 7 bases unmatched. In nucleotides, the CDR3 is TGTGCCAGCAGTGGAGGGACAGGGGCTACTAATCAGCCCCAGCATTTT. Residues: CASSGGTGATNQPQHF.